One sample yielded the 9 T cell receptor beta chains listed below, sequenced in a study of shared clonotypes between healthy human individuals. The assay was immunoSEQ multiplex PCR, and TCRdb's table has in-frame clones only and misses some. The sample lists about 1.5 million clones, around 95% occurring once. The sample consisted of naive CD4+ T cells sorted from blood. As for subset: CD45RA+ positively selected. These receptors were taken from a man aged 30-40 years in good health.

About this clone: The same CDR3 also results from other DNA sequences found in this sample. The chain has TRBV9 and TRBJ2-3; D is ambiguous. The CDR3 has 11 amino acids. Trimming removed 3 bases at V and 4 bases at J, with 3 bases between. Per germline, CDR1 SGDLS and CDR2 YYNGEE. CDR3 bases: TGTGCCAGCAGCGCAGCAGATACGCAGTATTTT. The encoded protein is CASSAADTQYF.

The rearrangement uses TRBV5-4 and TRBJ2-1, with TRBD2 matching 12 bases. The CDR3 is made up of 17 amino acids. CDR1 is SGHNT, CDR2 YYREEE, per germline (reference sequence). V trimming: 3 bases; J trimming: 7 bases; junction bases outside the gene matches: 11. CDR3 amino acids: CASSWALLAGGQNEQFF. DNA of the CDR3: TGTGCCAGCAGCTGGGCACTCCTAGCGGGAGGGCAAAATGAGCAGTTCTTC.

The chain carries TRBV11-3 and TRBJ1-1; D uncertain. Germline loops: CDR1 SGHNT, CDR2 YENEEA. The CDR3 totals 12 residues. V gave up 3 bases and J gave up 4 bases, with 6 bases separating them. In nucleotides, the CDR3 is TGTGCCAGCAGCTTCAGGAGCACTGAAGCTTTCTTT. Its protein is CASSFRSTEAFF. Together with reference TRBV11-3 and TRBJ1-1, the CDR3 gives the full variable domain: EAGVVQSPRYKIIEKKQPVAFWCNPISGHNTLYWYLQNLGQGPELLIRYENEEAVDDSQLPKDRFSAERLKGVDSTLKIQPAELGDSAVYLCASSFRSTEAFFGQGTRLTVV.

Of note for this clone: Different DNA sequences within this sample yield the same CDR3. The V gene is TRBV19, the J gene TRBJ2-7; D is uncertain. V was cut by 6 bases and J by 0 bases, with 6 bases left in between. The CDR3 has 12 residues. Germline CDR1 and CDR2: LNHDA and SQIVND (reference sequence). CDR3 sequence reads: CASSSRSYEQYF. CDR3 in DNA: TGTGCCAGTAGCTCACGCTCCTACGAGCAGTACTTC.

This chain uses TRBV7-2 with TRBJ2-1; D is possibly TRBD1 or TRBD2 (6 bases each). Germline V gene data show CDR1 as SGHTA and CDR2 as FQGNSA. The CDR3 extends over 16 amino acids. V lost 2 bases, J lost 0 bases, and 11 bases lay in between. The CDR3 DNA sequence: TGTGCCAGCAGCTTACAGTGGGGGGCCTCCTACAATGAGCAGTTCTTC. Residues: CASSLQWGASYNEQFF.

The chain recombines TRBV9 with TRBJ2-3, with TRBD2 matching 12 bases. V dropped 4 bases and J dropped 2; count of bases not matched to a gene: 5. The CDR3 loop spans 16 amino acids. CDR1 is SGDLS and CDR2 is YYNGEE in the germline V gene. The CDR3 here is CASSPGTSGYTDTQYF. CDR3 in DNA: TGTGCCAGCAGCCCGGGGACTAGCGGGTACACAGATACGCAGTATTTT.

The J gene is TRBJ2-1, the V gene TRBV30, with D maybe TRBD2 (6 bases). Trimming cost V 2 bases and J 9 bases, with 11 bases left between them. Germline V lookup: CDR1 GTSNPN, CDR2 SVGIG (reference sequence). The CDR3 loop spans 12 amino acids. The CDR3 DNA reads TGTGCCTGGAGTCTTCCACTAGCTGAGCAGTTCTTC. This codes for CAWSLPLAEQFF.

The V gene is TRBV11-3, the J gene TRBJ2-3; 7 bases fit TRBD2. CDR1 is SGHNT and CDR2 is YENEEA in the germline V gene. This CDR3 has 16 residues. V was pared by 5 bases and J by 8 bases, with 16 bases of the junction left unmatched. CDR3 sequence reads: CASSQRDYPFTGTQYF. CDR3 sequence (DNA): TGTGCCAGCAGCCAGAGGGACTACCCCTTTACCGGTACGCAGTATTTT.

The chain uses TRBV7-8 and TRBJ2-3; 7 positions match TRBD1. This CDR3 region has 16 residues. Trimming removed 1 base from V and 2 bases from J; junction bases left unmatched: 6. Germline CDR1 SGHVS, CDR2 FQNEAQ. The DNA for the CDR3 is TGTGCCAGCAGCTTAGGGGCAGGGACAGTCACAGATACGCAGTATTTT. Its protein product is CASSLGAGTVTDTQYF.